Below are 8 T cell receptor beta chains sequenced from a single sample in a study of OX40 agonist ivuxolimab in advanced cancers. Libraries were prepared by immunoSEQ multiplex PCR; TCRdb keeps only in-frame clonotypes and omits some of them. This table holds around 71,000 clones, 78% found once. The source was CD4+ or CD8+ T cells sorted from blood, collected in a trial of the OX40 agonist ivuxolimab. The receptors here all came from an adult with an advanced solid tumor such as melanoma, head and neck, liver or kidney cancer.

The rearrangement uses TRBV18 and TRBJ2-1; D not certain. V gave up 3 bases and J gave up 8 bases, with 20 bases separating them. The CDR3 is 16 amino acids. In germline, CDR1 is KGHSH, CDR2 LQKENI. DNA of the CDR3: TGTGCCAGCTCACCCTCTCGAGAAGCGATCTCGGATGAGCAGTTCTTC. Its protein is CASSPSREAISDEQFF.

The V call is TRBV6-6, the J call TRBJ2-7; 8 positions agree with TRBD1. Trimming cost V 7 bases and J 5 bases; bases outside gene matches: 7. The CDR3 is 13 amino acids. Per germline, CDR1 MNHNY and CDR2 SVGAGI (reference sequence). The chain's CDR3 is CASTGGQGHEQYF. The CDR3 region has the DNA TGTGCCAGCACCGGAGGACAGGGCCACGAGCAGTACTTC.

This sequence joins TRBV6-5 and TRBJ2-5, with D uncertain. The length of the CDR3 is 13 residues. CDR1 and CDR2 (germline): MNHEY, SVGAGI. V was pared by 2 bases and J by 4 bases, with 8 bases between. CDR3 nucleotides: TGTGCCAGCAGTTACGGAGAGTTAGAGACCCAGTACTTC. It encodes CASSYGELETQYF.

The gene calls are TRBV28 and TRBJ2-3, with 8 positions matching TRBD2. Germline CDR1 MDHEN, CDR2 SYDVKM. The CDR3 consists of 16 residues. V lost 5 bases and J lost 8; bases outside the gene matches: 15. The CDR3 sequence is CASSLRDGGRSGTQYF. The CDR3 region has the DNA TGTGCCAGCAGTCTCCGCGACGGCGGGAGGTCAGGTACGCAGTATTTT.

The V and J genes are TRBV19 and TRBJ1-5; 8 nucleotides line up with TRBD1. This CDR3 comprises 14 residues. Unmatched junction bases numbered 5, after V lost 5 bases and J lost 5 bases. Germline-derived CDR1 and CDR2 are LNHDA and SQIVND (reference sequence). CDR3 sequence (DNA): TGTGCCAGTAGTCCCCACAGGGGGTATCAGCCCCAGCATTTT. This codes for CASSPHRGYQPQHF.

CDR3 sequence (DNA): TGTGCCAGCAGTTATGTGGCAGAGCTGAACACTGAAGCTTTCTTT. Amino acid sequence: CASSYVAELNTEAFF. The V gene is TRBV6-6, the J gene TRBJ1-1, with no clear D. This CDR3 comprises 15 residues. With 3 bases removed from V and 0 bases from J, the gap between germline ends came to 11 bases. Germline V gene data show CDR1 as MNHNY and CDR2 as SVGAGI (reference sequence).

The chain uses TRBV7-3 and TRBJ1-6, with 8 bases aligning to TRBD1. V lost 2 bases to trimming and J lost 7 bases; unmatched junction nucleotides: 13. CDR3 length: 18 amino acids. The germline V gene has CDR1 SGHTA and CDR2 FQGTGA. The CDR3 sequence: CASSLLPTGASGNSPLHF. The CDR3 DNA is TGTGCCAGCAGCTTACTACCGACAGGGGCTTCCGGGAATTCACCCCTCCACTTT.

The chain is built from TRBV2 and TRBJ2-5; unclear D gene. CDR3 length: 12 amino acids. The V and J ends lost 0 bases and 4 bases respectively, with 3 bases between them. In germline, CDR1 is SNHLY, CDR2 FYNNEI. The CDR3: CASSEALETQYF. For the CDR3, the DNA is TGTGCCAGCAGTGAAGCCCTAGAGACCCAGTACTTC.